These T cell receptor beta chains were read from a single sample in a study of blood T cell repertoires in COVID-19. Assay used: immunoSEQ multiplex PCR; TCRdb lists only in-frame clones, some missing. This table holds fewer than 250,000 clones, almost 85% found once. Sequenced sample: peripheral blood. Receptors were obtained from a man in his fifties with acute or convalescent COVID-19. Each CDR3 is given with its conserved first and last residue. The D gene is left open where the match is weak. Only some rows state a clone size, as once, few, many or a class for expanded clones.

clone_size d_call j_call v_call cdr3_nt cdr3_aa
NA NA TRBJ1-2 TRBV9 TGTGCCAGCAGCGTTTCCGAGGGCTATGGCTACACCTTC CASSVSEGYGYTF
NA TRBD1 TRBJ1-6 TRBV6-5 TGTGCCAGCGGACAGGGGATTAATTCACCCCTCCACTTT CASGQGINSPLHF
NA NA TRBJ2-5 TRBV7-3 TGTGCCAGCAGTCCTCGGGGCAGGGGGGTCTTAGAGACCCAGTACTTC CASSPRGRGVLETQYF
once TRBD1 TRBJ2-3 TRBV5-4 TGTGCCAGCAGCTTGGGGGGGACAGGGCGCACAGATACGCAGTATTTT CASSLGGTGRTDTQYF
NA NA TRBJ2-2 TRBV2 TGTGCCAGCAGGGCCGAAACGAACACCGGGGAGCTGTTTTTT CASRAETNTGELFF
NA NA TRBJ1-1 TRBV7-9 TGTGCCAGCAGCTTAGGAGGAGGGCAAGGCACTGAAGCTTTCTTT CASSLGGGQGTEAFF
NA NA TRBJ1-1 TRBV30 TGTGCCTGGAGTTCTACAGGGAGTCCTGAAGCTTTCTTT CAWSSTGSPEAFF
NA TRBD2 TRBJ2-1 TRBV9 TGTGCCAGCAGTGCCCAGGGACTAGCGGGAAGTGAGCAGTTCTTC CASSAQGLAGSEQFF
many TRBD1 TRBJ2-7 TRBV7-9 TGTGCCAGCAGCCCAGGACAGGGGGCCTCCTACGAGCAGTACTTC CASSPGQGASYEQYF
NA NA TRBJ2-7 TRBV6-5 TGTGCCAGCAGTTACTCTCCGGGGGGCTATTCCTACGAGCAGTACTTC CASSYSPGGYSYEQYF
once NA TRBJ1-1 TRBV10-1 TGCGCCAGCACCGAGCCCCCAAACACTGAAGCTTTCTTT CASTEPPNTEAFF
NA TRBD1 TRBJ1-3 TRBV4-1 TGCGCCAGCAGCCCGGGACAGGACTCTGGAAACACCATATATTTT CASSPGQDSGNTIYF
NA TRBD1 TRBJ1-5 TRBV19 TGTGCCAGTAGCTCACAGGGGTATAGCAATCAGCCCCAGCATTTT CASSSQGYSNQPQHF